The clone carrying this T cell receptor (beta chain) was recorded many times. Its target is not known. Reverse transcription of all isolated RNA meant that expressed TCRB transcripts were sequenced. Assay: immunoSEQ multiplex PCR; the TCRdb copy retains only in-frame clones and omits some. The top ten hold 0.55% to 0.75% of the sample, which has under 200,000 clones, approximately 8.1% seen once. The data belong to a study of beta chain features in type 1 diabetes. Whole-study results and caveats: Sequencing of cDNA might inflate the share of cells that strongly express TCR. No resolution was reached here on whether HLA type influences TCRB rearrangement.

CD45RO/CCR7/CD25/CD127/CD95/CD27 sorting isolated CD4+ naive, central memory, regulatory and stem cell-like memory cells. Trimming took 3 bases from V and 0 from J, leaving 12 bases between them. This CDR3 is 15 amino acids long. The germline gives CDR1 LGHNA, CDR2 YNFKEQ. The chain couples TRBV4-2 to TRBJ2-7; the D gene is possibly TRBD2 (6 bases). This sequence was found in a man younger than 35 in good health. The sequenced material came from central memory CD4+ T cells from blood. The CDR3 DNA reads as TGTGCCAGCAGCCATAGACTAGGAGACTCCTACGAGCAGTACTTC. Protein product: CASSHRLGDSYEQYF.